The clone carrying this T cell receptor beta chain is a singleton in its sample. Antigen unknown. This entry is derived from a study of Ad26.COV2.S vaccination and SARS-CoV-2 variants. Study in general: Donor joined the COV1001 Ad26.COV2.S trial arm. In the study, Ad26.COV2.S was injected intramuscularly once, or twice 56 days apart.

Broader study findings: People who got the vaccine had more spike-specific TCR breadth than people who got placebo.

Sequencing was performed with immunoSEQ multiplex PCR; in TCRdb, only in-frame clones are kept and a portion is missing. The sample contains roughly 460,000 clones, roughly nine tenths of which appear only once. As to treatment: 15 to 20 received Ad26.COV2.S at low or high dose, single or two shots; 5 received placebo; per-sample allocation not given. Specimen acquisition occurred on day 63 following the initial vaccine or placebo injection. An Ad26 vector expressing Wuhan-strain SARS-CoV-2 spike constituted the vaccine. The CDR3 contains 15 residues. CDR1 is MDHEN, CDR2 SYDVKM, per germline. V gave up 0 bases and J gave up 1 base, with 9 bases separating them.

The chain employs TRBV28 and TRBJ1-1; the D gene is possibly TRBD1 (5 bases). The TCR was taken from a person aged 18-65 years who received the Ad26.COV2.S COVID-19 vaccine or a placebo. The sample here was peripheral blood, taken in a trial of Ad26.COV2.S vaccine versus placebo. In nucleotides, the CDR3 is TGTGCCAGCAGTTTATGGGGGCAGGGGAACACTGAAGCTTTCTTT. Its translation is CASSLWGQGNTEAFF. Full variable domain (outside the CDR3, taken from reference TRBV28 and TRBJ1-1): DVKVTQSSRYLVKRTGEKVFLECVQDMDHENMFWYRQDPGLGLRLIYFSYDVKMKEKGDIPEGYSVSREKKERFSLILESASTNQTSMYLCASSLWGQGNTEAFFGQGTRLTVV.